This TCR beta chain was obtained from a study of blood T cells in healthy people across ages. Notes on the study in general: Diversity figures based on one million T cells were deemed too low.

The length of the CDR3 is 15 residues. Losses at the gene ends were 2 bases for V and 3 bases for J; bases not matched to a gene: 4. CDR1 and CDR2 from the germline V gene are SGDLS and YYNGEE. A sample-barcoded 5' primer and a J-beta primer mix were used in a second PCR of roughly 7 to 11 cycles. Each sample provided no less than 2.5 million CDR3-containing paired-end reads. TCRdb ran MiXCR on the 5' RACE reads and lists one entry per CDR3 protein. This table has a few hundred thousand distinct CDR3 sequences, about 28% appearing once. This clonotype occurred a few times. Antigen: not known. Caucasian, healthy and from Russia, the donors were aged between about 6 and 90. Researchers isolated at least 6.5 million PBMCs per sample. The same sample was also studied in work on T cells of mothers and their children.

Sequencing was carried out using blood. The sequence derives from a boy between 2 and 15 years old in good health. The J gene is TRBJ2-1, the V gene TRBV9, with 8 bases identical to TRBD2. The CDR3 is CASSVGSGGYNEQFF. The CDR3 DNA reads TGTGCCAGCAGCGTCGGCAGCGGGGGCTACAATGAGCAGTTCTTC.